These 2 T cell receptor beta chains were all obtained from the same sample, sequenced in a study of vaccination and CD4 T cells after COVID-19 (dated by TCRdb to 2021 to 2024). Preparation of the library involved PCR. Sequencing instrument: Illumina iSeq 100. DNA from cultured CD4+ T cells underwent TCR sequencing with the Oncomine TCR Beta short-read assay at the Johns Hopkins FTIC core. TCRdb reanalyzed the raw reads on its own, using fastp at Q25 for trimming and MiXCR for clone calling, and kept in-frame beta chains. Records with the same CDR3 protein are collapsed into one entry carrying the most frequent genes and DNA. The sample has roughly 8,000 distinct CDR3 sequences on record, approximately 40% of them singletons. About 15% of the sample rests with the top ten. Antigen specificity for these receptors is unknown. The treatment or condition label, read with the paper, signifies: approximately nine-day PBMC culture with coronavirus spike peptide pools or control peptides (ViraFEST assay). CD4+ T cells from unexposed donors were collected before the COVID-19 pandemic (2011-2018).

The source material was CD4+ T cells from blood, cultured in vitro. These receptors came from a human donor in good health.

This rearrangement joins TRBV7-9 to TRBJ1-6; TRBD1 aligns across 9 bases. CDR3 length: 16 residues. V was clipped by 5 bases and J by 7 bases; unmatched bases: 9. Germline CDR1 is SEHNR and CDR2 is FQNEAQ (reference sequence). The CDR3 is CASSLNSGTGNSPLHF. CDR3 nucleotide sequence: TGTGCCAGCAGCCTTAATTCCGGGACAGGGAATTCACCCCTCCACTTT.

The chain joins TRBV7-9 to TRBJ1-6; D call uncertain. CDR3 size: 14 residues. Germline V gene sequence: CDR1 SEHNR, CDR2 FQNEAQ (reference sequence). The germline V and J ends were trimmed by 2 bases and 7 bases, with 9 bases remaining between them. CDR3 nucleotides: TGTGCCAGCAGCTTACGTTCCGACAATTCACCCCTCCACTTT. Its translation is CASSLRSDNSPLHF.